The next 20 T cell receptor beta chains were all read from a single sample in a study of Ad26.COV2.S vaccination and SARS-CoV-2 variants. As for treatment: 15 to 20 received Ad26.COV2.S at low or high dose, single or two shots; about 5 received placebo; per-sample allocation not given. Collection of the samples took place on day 63 after the first injection of vaccine or placebo. Some clones are missing from TCRdb's copy, which holds only in-frame ones; the method was immunoSEQ multiplex PCR. Among around 370,000 clones listed, 80% to 90% were seen once. The material was peripheral blood, obtained in a trial of Ad26.COV2.S vaccine versus placebo. The receptors originated from a person between 18 and 60 years old who received the Ad26.COV2.S COVID-19 vaccine or a placebo.

With regard to this clone: Other DNA sequences from this sample encode an identical CDR3 as well. The chain couples TRBV12-3 or TRBV12-4 to TRBJ1-5; no clear D gene. V dropped 5 bases and J dropped 0 bases, with 5 bases sitting between them. The CDR3 length is 13 residues. This CDR3 is CASSPYSNQPQHF. As DNA, the CDR3 is TGTGCCAGCAGTCCTTATAGCAATCAGCCCCAGCATTTT.

This clone was seen a single time. The rearrangement uses TRBV5-4 and TRBJ1-4, with D perhaps TRBD1 (5 bases). This CDR3 is 14 amino acids long. V was trimmed by 4 bases and J by 1 base, leaving 8 bases between them. The germline V gene encodes CDR1 SGHNT and CDR2 YYREEE (reference sequence). The CDR3 DNA sequence: TGTGCCAGCAGCGGGGGGGTAACTAATGAAAAACTGTTTTTT. It is translated as CASSGGVTNEKLFF.

This rearrangement joins TRBV5-1 to TRBJ1-4; no firm D call. Germline assignment: CDR1 SGHRS and CDR2 YFSETQ. The ends were cut back, 0 bases at V and 8 bases at J, with 8 bases in the middle. This CDR3 comprises 13 residues. CDR3 sequence: CASSLAAPEKLFF. The CDR3 bases are TGCGCCAGCAGCTTGGCGGCACCGGAAAAACTGTTTTTT.

V is TRBV5-4 and J is TRBJ2-5; TRBD2 aligns across 8 bases. The J segment lost 5 bases and the V segment lost 5 bases, leaving 8 bases of the junction unmatched. This CDR3 contains 14 residues. Germline CDR1 and CDR2: SGHNT and YYREEE (reference sequence). The CDR3, as DNA: TGTGCCAGCAGGTCGGGGGGGGGCACGGAGACCCAGTACTTC. Amino acids: CASRSGGGTETQYF.

Regarding this clone: The same CDR3 arises from other DNA sequences in this sample as well. The CDR3 reads CASSQGQGYQETQYF. The CDR3 nucleotides are TGCGCCAGCAGCCAGGGACAGGGGTACCAAGAGACCCAGTACTTC. The chain employs TRBV4-3 and TRBJ2-5; 10 bases are a match to TRBD1. Trimming at V came to 3 bases and at J to 0 bases, leaving 1 base not matched to a gene. This CDR3 is 15 amino acids long. The germline V gene has CDR1 LGHNA and CDR2 YSLEER.

The CDR3 DNA is TGCGCCAGCAGCCAAGATACCCGGCTAGCGGGAGACAATGAGCAGTTCTTC. Its translation: CASSQDTRLAGDNEQFF. The V call is TRBV4-1, the J call TRBJ2-1; the match to TRBD2 covers 10 bases. V lost 0 bases and J lost 5; bases outside the gene matches: 7. Germline lookup yields CDR1 MGHRA and CDR2 YSYEKL. The CDR3 length is 17 residues.

The genes are TRBV15 and TRBJ2-1; 9 bases line up with TRBD2. Germline CDR1 LNHNV, CDR2 YYDKDF (reference sequence). The trim removed 3 bases at V and 0 bases at J, leaving 12 bases unmatched. The CDR3 loop spans 19 amino acids. The DNA for the CDR3 is TGTGCCACCAGCAGGGGACCTAGCGGGGTCAGCAGCTCCTACAATGAGCAGTTCTTC. It yields the protein CATSRGPSGVSSSYNEQFF.

V gene TRBV25-1 combines with J gene TRBJ1-4, with 11 bases fitting TRBD1. Germline-derived CDR1 and CDR2 are MGHDK and SYGVNS. The CDR3 has 16 amino acids. Trimming took 4 bases from V and 0 from J; bases not matched to a gene: 1. CDR3 sequence (DNA): TGTGCCAGCAGTGCGGGACAGGGGGCAACTAATGAAAAACTGTTTTTT. This gives the protein CASSAGQGATNEKLFF.

This rearrangement joins TRBV6-5 to TRBJ2-1; the D gene could be TRBD1 or TRBD2 (6 bases each). Germline V lookup: CDR1 MNHEY, CDR2 SVGAGI. The CDR3 extends over 14 amino acids. V was trimmed by 5 bases and J by 7 bases, leaving 15 bases between them. CDR3 DNA: TGTGCCAGCAGTCGCCTAGGGGGGCCGAATGAGCAGTTCTTC. It specifies CASSRLGGPNEQFF.

V gene TRBV7-9 combines with J gene TRBJ1-1; D is perhaps TRBD1 (5 bases). CDR1 and CDR2 from the germline V gene are SEHNR and FQNEAQ (reference sequence). The CDR3 is 14 amino acids. V lost 1 base to trimming and J lost 11 bases, with 17 bases between them. The CDR3: CASSLDGGDGGAFF. The DNA of the CDR3 is TGTGCCAGCAGCTTAGACGGGGGAGACGGTGGGGCTTTCTTT.

A few counts support this clone. V usage is TRBV28 and J usage is TRBJ2-5, with 8 bases identical to TRBD2. Germline V gives CDR1 MDHEN, CDR2 SYDVKM. Germline trimming cut 5 bases from V and 5 bases from J; bases unmatched to any gene: 10. The CDR3 extends over 15 amino acids. The CDR3 region is CASSTSGTRKETQYF. DNA for the CDR3: TGTGCCAGCAGTACGTCCGGGACTAGGAAGGAGACCCAGTACTTC.

This clone was observed a handful of times. The V and J genes are TRBV7-9 and TRBJ2-2; 9 positions match TRBD1. CDR3 length equals 17 residues. CDR1 is SEHNR, CDR2 FQNEAQ, per germline (reference sequence). J lost 3 bases, V lost 4 bases, and 9 bases had no gene match. The CDR3 region has the DNA TGTGCCAGCAGCTCTCATCGTTACAGGGGGCACACCGGGGAGCTGTTTTTT. This translates into CASSSHRYRGHTGELFF.

The V and J genes are TRBV6-5 and TRBJ2-3, with TRBD1 identical over 7 bases. This CDR3 is 14 amino acids long. In germline, CDR1 is MNHEY, CDR2 SVGAGI. V was clipped by 3 bases and J by 2 bases; unmatched bases: 2. CDR3 coding DNA: TGTGCCAGCAGTTATGGGACAGTCACAGATACGCAGTATTTT. Protein: CASSYGTVTDTQYF.

Details on this clone: This CDR3 is also generated by other DNA sequences in the sample. The chain carries TRBV18 and TRBJ1-1, with D perhaps matching TRBD1 (6 bases). The CDR3 runs 14 residues. Per germline, CDR1 KGHSH and CDR2 LQKENI. Trimming removed 3 bases from V and 1 base from J, with 9 bases in between. CDR3 bases: TGTGCCAGCTCACCCGACAGGCGGAACACTGAAGCTTTCTTT. It codes for CASSPDRRNTEAFF.

This clone was counted only a few times. The rearrangement links TRBV5-4 to TRBJ2-2, with 9 nucleotides matching TRBD2. Germline trimming cut 0 bases from V and 6 bases from J; bases unmatched to any gene: 9. CDR1 is SGHNT and CDR2 is YYREEE in the germline V gene (reference sequence). This CDR3 is built from 17 residues. CDR3 residues: CASSLAAGGPPAGELFF. The CDR3 DNA reads as TGTGCCAGCAGCTTGGCCGCGGGAGGGCCTCCAGCCGGGGAGCTGTTTTTT. The full variable domain, in which reference TRBV5-4 and TRBJ2-2 provide the parts outside the CDR3, is ETGVTQSPTHLIKTRGQQVTLRCSSQSGHNTVSWYQQALGQGPQFIFQYYREEENGRGNFPPRFSGLQFPNYSSELNVNALELDDSALYLCASSLAAGGPPAGELFFGEGSRLTVL.

The chain recombines TRBV4-3 with TRBJ2-5; 8 bases agree with TRBD2. V lost 3 bases, J lost 7 bases, and 13 bases stayed unmatched. From germline, CDR1 is LGHNA and CDR2 YSLEER. The CDR3 length is 16 residues. This CDR3 reads CASSQSAGDTFRTQYF. CDR3 DNA sequence: TGCGCCAGCAGCCAGTCAGCGGGGGATACCTTTCGGACCCAGTACTTC.

This rearrangement joins TRBV5-6 to TRBJ1-6; the D is unclear. The CDR3 sequence is 15 residues long. Germline values: CDR1 SGHDT, CDR2 YYEEEE. Deletions cut 0 bases from V and 10 bases from J, with 14 bases between. The CDR3 nucleotides are TGTGCCAGCAGCTTGGGGTTTAAACTACTCTCACCCCTCCACTTT. Translation: CASSLGFKLLSPLHF.

The J gene is TRBJ2-7, the V gene TRBV7-8, with 7 nucleotides matching TRBD1. Germline CDR1 and CDR2: SGHVS and FQNEAQ. This CDR3 has 15 residues. V lost 5 bases, J lost 4 bases, and 11 bases stayed unmatched. The CDR3 coding sequence is TGTGCCAGCAGCCCAGGTCGGGACAGTAGTTACGAGCAGTACTTC. This encodes CASSPGRDSSYEQYF.

This chain uses TRBV5-4 with TRBJ2-1, with no clear D. The CDR3 is 14 amino acids. Germline CDR1 SGHNT, CDR2 YYREEE (reference sequence). Trimming removed 9 bases at V and 7 bases at J, with 20 bases between. CDR3 region: CATTLTPTLNEQFF. CDR3 nucleotide sequence: TGTGCCACCACCCTGACTCCAACGTTGAATGAGCAGTTCTTC.

This chain links TRBV3-1 (or the pseudogene TRBV3-2) with TRBJ2-3; 12 bases match TRBD2. Germline CDR1 and CDR2: LGHDT and YNNKEL (reference sequence). The CDR3 has 17 residues. Trimming at V came to 0 bases and at J to 2 bases, leaving 3 bases not matched to a gene. The CDR3 DNA reads TGTGCCAGCAGCCAAGAACTAGCGGGGGGATCCACAGATACGCAGTATTTT. The encoded protein is CASSQELAGGSTDTQYF.